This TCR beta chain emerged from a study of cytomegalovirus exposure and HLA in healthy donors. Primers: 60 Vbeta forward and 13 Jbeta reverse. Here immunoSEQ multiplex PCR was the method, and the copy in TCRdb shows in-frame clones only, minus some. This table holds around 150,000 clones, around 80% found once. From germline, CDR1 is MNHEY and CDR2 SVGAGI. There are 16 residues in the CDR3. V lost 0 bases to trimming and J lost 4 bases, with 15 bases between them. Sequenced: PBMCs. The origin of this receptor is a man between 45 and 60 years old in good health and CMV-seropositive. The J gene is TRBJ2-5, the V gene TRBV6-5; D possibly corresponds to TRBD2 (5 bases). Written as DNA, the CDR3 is TGTGCCAGCAGTTACTCGGGTTCCCCGGGGAGAGAGACCCAGTACTTC. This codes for CASSYSGSPGRETQYF.